Listed here are 24 T cell receptor beta chains from one sample, sequenced in a study of OX40 agonist ivuxolimab in advanced cancers. Clones were read by immunoSEQ multiplex PCR, and TCRdb kept only the in-frame ones, dropping some. The profile shows about 64,000 clones, 75% to 90% of them singletons. Source: CD4+ or CD8+ T cells sorted from blood, taken in a trial of the OX40 agonist ivuxolimab. Source of these receptors: an adult with an advanced solid tumor such as melanoma, head and neck, liver or kidney cancer.

This clone was detected only once. The chain has TRBV28 and TRBJ1-5; unclear D gene. The length of the CDR3 is 16 residues. The V end lost 1 base, the J end lost 3 bases, and 13 bases lay between the germline ends. The germline CDR1 and CDR2 sequences are MDHEN and SYDVKM. The CDR3 here is CASSLLVENVNQPQHF. The CDR3 DNA reads as TGTGCCAGCAGTTTATTGGTGGAAAATGTCAATCAGCCCCAGCATTTT.

The gene calls are TRBV10-3 and TRBJ2-3; 8 bases map to TRBD2. CDR1 ENHRY and CDR2 SYGVKD come from the germline V gene. The CDR3 sequence is 16 residues long. The V gene end was trimmed by 5 bases and the J gene end by 4 bases; junction bases not matched to a gene: 11. CDR3 in DNA: TGTGCCATCAGTCAGAGTATAGGAGCGGGAGCAGATACGCAGTATTTT. This sequence encodes CAISQSIGAGADTQYF.

CDR3 loop: CASSQGTGTGELFF. Written as DNA, the CDR3 is TGTGCCAGCAGCCAAGGGACAGGGACCGGGGAGCTGTTTTTT. The genes are TRBV7-3 and TRBJ2-2; 9 bases are a match to TRBD1. V shed 5 bases and J 5 bases; nucleotides not matched to a gene: 3. Germline V gives CDR1 SGHTA, CDR2 FQGTGA. The CDR3 length is 14 residues.

This chain joins TRBV28 and TRBJ2-2; D ambiguous. CDR3 length equals 13 residues. V gave up 4 bases and J gave up 2 bases, with 5 bases separating them. CDR1 is MDHEN, CDR2 SYDVKM, per germline. In DNA, the CDR3 is TGTGCCAGCAGTTCCCCCAACACCGGGGAGCTGTTTTTT. Residues: CASSSPNTGELFF.

V is TRBV15 and J is TRBJ2-5; D unclear. Between the trimmed V and J ends, which lost 1 base and 4 bases, there was a span of 10 bases. Per the germline V gene, CDR1 is LNHNV and CDR2 is YYDKDF (reference sequence). CDR3 length equals 14 residues. CDR3 amino acids: CATSRVPSGETQYF. Here the CDR3 DNA reads TGTGCCACCAGCAGAGTGCCCTCGGGAGAGACCCAGTACTTC.

The V and J genes are TRBV19 and TRBJ2-1, with TRBD1 as a possible D gene (7 bases). Trimming pared 5 bases from V and 8 bases from J, leaving 22 bases between. The CDR3 length is 16 residues. In germline, CDR1 is LNHDA, CDR2 SQIVND (reference sequence). As DNA, the CDR3 is TGTGCCAGTAGTCCCTTCCGGGACAGCGGGCCGGATGAGCAGTTCTTC. Translated: CASSPFRDSGPDEQFF.

The V gene is TRBV29-1, the J gene TRBJ2-2; the match to TRBD2 covers 11 bases. The CDR3 consists of 15 residues. Germline V gives CDR1 SQVTM, CDR2 ANQGSEA. J lost 4 bases, V lost 1 base, and 2 bases had no gene match. Here the CDR3 DNA reads TGCAGCGTTGAAGGGGGGACTAGCGGCACCGGGGAGCTGTTTTTT. Protein: CSVEGGTSGTGELFF.

Remarks on this clone: The same CDR3 can be traced to other DNA sequences in this sample. The chain recombines TRBV5-1 with TRBJ2-3, with D uncertain. The V and J ends lost 1 base and 6 bases respectively, with 6 bases between them. Germline assignment: CDR1 SGHRS and CDR2 YFSETQ. The CDR3 totals 12 residues. The CDR3 spells CASSLTWDTQYF. DNA for the CDR3: TGCGCCAGCAGCTTGACCTGGGATACGCAGTATTTT. The full variable domain, in which reference TRBV5-1 and TRBJ2-3 provide the parts outside the CDR3, is KAGVTQTPRYLIKTRGQQVTLSCSPISGHRSVSWYQQTPGQGLQFLFEYFSETQRNKGNFPGRFSGRQFSNSRSEMNVSTLELGDSALYLCASSLTWDTQYFGPGTRLTVL.

The chain joins TRBV5-1 to TRBJ1-4; the D is unclear. Germline V gives CDR1 SGHRS, CDR2 YFSETQ. Trimming shortened V by 4 bases and J by 4 bases, and 14 bases separated the two germline ends. The CDR3 contains 15 residues. DNA for the CDR3: TGCGCCAGCAGCCGACGGCTTTCTGATAATGAAAAACTGTTTTTT. It specifies CASSRRLSDNEKLFF. The full variable domain, completed using reference TRBV5-1 and TRBJ1-4, is KAGVTQTPRYLIKTRGQQVTLSCSPISGHRSVSWYQQTPGQGLQFLFEYFSETQRNKGNFPGRFSGRQFSNSRSEMNVSTLELGDSALYLCASSRRLSDNEKLFFGSGTQLSVL.

V gene TRBV19 combines with J gene TRBJ1-5, with D perhaps TRBD1 (5 bases). This CDR3 is 15 amino acids long. The germline V gene encodes CDR1 LNHDA and CDR2 SQIVND (reference sequence). The germline V and J ends were trimmed by 6 bases and 3 bases, with 15 bases remaining between them. The CDR3 spells CASRVSPGNNQPQHF. The CDR3 bases are TGTGCCAGTAGGGTATCCCCAGGGAACAATCAGCCCCAGCATTTT.

The chain combines TRBV9 with TRBJ2-4, with TRBD2 identical over 10 bases. The CDR3 extends over 15 amino acids. V dropped 2 bases and J dropped 5; count of bases not matched to a gene: 4. Per the germline V gene, CDR1 is SGDLS and CDR2 is YYNGEE. CDR3 in amino acids: CASSVSGLAENIQYF. DNA of the CDR3: TGTGCCAGCAGCGTCTCTGGACTAGCGGAAAACATTCAGTACTTC.

The J gene is TRBJ2-7, the V gene TRBV27, with 10 bases aligning to TRBD2. V lost 7 bases, J lost 3 bases, and 0 bases stayed unmatched. This CDR3 region has 12 residues. Germline CDR1 MNHEY, CDR2 SMNVEV (reference sequence). The CDR3 DNA reads as TGTGCCAGCACTAGCGGGGGCTACGAGCAGTACTTC. It yields the protein CASTSGGYEQYF.

The chain joins TRBV29-1 to TRBJ2-5; TRBD1 matches 9 bases. Germline values: CDR1 SQVTM, CDR2 ANQGSEA. V was clipped by 6 bases and J by 4 bases; unmatched bases: 9. The CDR3 is 14 residues long. CDR3 protein: CSVVQGALGETQYF. The CDR3 nucleotides read TGCAGCGTAGTACAGGGGGCACTTGGAGAGACCCAGTACTTC.

The chain couples TRBV7-8 to TRBJ2-7; 10 bases line up with TRBD2. Germline CDR1 SGHVS, CDR2 FQNEAQ. V lost 5 bases, J lost 3 bases, and 13 bases stayed unmatched. The CDR3 spans 17 residues. The CDR3 region is CASSRRRLTSGDYEQYF. The CDR3 nucleotides read TGTGCCAGCAGCCGCCGCCGGTTAACTAGCGGGGACTACGAGCAGTACTTC. Filled out from reference TRBV7-8 and TRBJ2-7, the complete variable domain reads GAGVSQSPRYKVAKRGQDVALRCDPISGHVSLFWYQQALGQGPEFLTYFQNEAQLDKSGLPSDRFFAERPEGSVSTLKIQRTQQEDSAVYLCASSRRRLTSGDYEQYFGPGTRLTVT.

The V and J genes are TRBV7-9 and TRBJ2-5; the D gene is possibly TRBD2 (6 bases). Trimming removed 4 bases at V and 5 bases at J, with 11 bases between. Germline V CDR1 and CDR2: SEHNR, FQNEAQ (reference sequence). The CDR3 length is 13 residues. The CDR3 nucleotides are TGTGCCAGCAGCTCCGGGGGAGAGGAGACCCAGTACTTC. Translating it yields CASSSGGEETQYF.

This clone occurred once. The genes are TRBV5-4 and TRBJ1-1; D is undetermined. The length of the CDR3 is 13 residues. V was trimmed by 5 bases and J by 2 bases, leaving 10 bases between them. CDR1 and CDR2 (germline): SGHNT, YYREEE (reference sequence). The CDR3 loop is CASRGSVNTEAFF. For the CDR3, the DNA is TGTGCCAGCAGGGGATCAGTAAACACTGAAGCTTTCTTT.

V is TRBV30 and J is TRBJ2-1; D is unresolved. The CDR3 runs to 11 residues. V was clipped by 2 bases and J by 10 bases, with 9 bases between them. The germline V gene encodes CDR1 GTSNPN and CDR2 SVGIG (reference sequence). The DNA for the CDR3 is TGTGCCTGGAGTCCCCCCGGCGAGCAGTTCTTC. Translated: CAWSPPGEQFF.

This chain uses TRBV27 with TRBJ1-2; 8 bases align to TRBD1. The J segment lost 9 bases and the V segment lost 5 bases, leaving 5 bases of the junction unmatched. In germline, CDR1 is MNHEY, CDR2 SMNVEV (reference sequence). The length of the CDR3 is 12 residues. The CDR3 bases are TGTGCCAGCAGTCCCGGACAGGGTAGCTACACCTTC. This sequence encodes CASSPGQGSYTF.

This clone was observed once. The gene calls are TRBV6-5 and TRBJ2-1; TRBD2 matches at 7 bases. The CDR3 has 16 residues. Trimming took 0 bases from V and 7 from J; bases not matched to a gene: 9. Germline-derived CDR1 and CDR2 are MNHEY and SVGAGI. The DNA of the CDR3 is TGTGCCAGCAGTTACTCGCCGCCTAGCGGATTAAATGAGCAGTTCTTC. It yields the protein CASSYSPPSGLNEQFF.

This chain connects TRBV13 to TRBJ2-2, with a tentative D call TRBD2 (7 bases). V was pared by 5 bases and J by 1 base, with 11 bases between. Germline assignment: CDR1 PRHDT and CDR2 FYEKMQ (reference sequence). CDR3 length: 15 residues. The CDR3 DNA reads TGTGCCAGCAGCGAGGGGGGGATGAACACCGGGGAGCTGTTTTTT. Amino acid sequence: CASSEGGMNTGELFF.

This clone has just a few counts. The chain carries TRBV5-6 and TRBJ2-3; D tentatively fits TRBD1 or TRBD2 (5 bases each). V was pared by 2 bases and J by 3 bases, with 13 bases between. The V gene's germline CDR1 is SGHDT and CDR2 YYEEEE. This CDR3 spans 15 amino acids. The CDR3 loop reads CASSLGGDPTDTQYF. As DNA, the CDR3 is TGTGCCAGCAGCTTAGGTGGGGACCCTACAGATACGCAGTATTTT. Looking up the rest from reference TRBV5-6 and TRBJ2-3 gives the full variable domain: DAGVTQSPTHLIKTRGQQVTLRCSPKSGHDTVSWYQQALGQGPQFIFQYYEEEERQRGNFPDRFSGHQFPNYSSELNVNALLLGDSALYLCASSLGGDPTDTQYFGPGTRLTVL.

The chain links TRBV7-9 to TRBJ2-7; D gene uncertain. V shed 1 base and J shed 7 bases, with 14 bases lying between them. Germline assignment: CDR1 SEHNR and CDR2 FQNEAQ (reference sequence). CDR3 length equals 14 residues. The CDR3 DNA reads TGTGCCAGCAGCTTAGTGATGACTGACGAGGAGCAGTACTTC. Translation gives CASSLVMTDEEQYF.

The chain joins TRBV27 to TRBJ1-1; D is unresolved. Trimming removed 5 bases at V and 0 bases at J, with 16 bases between. Germline V lookup: CDR1 MNHEY, CDR2 SMNVEV (reference sequence). The CDR3 has 16 amino acids. The CDR3 nucleotides read TGTGCCAGCAGTACCATCCGGGCCAAGATGAACACTGAAGCTTTCTTT. Translated, it gives CASSTIRAKMNTEAFF.

The chain has TRBV6-6 and TRBJ1-1; D uncertain. Per germline, CDR1 MNHNY and CDR2 SVGAGI (reference sequence). The CDR3 length is 14 residues. V lost 3 bases and J lost 4, with 12 bases in between. Here the CDR3 DNA reads TGTGCCAGCAGTTATACTCTAGGGCCCACTGAAGCTTTCTTT. This sequence encodes CASSYTLGPTEAFF.